These 16 T cell receptor beta chains share one sample of origin, sequenced in a study of blood T cell repertoires in COVID-19. Measured with immunoSEQ multiplex PCR; TCRdb has only the in-frame clones, and not every one. The top ten hold about 1.7% of the sample, which has 75,000 to 95,000 clones, roughly 90% seen once. The sample was peripheral blood. Source of these receptors: a man in his 60s with acute or convalescent COVID-19.

The chain recombines TRBV9 with TRBJ1-1; no reliable D call. The CDR3 is 14 amino acids. Deletions cut 0 bases from V and 2 bases from J, with 8 bases between. Per the germline V gene, CDR1 is SGDLS and CDR2 is YYNGEE. The CDR3 sequence is CASSVGQTNTEAFF. The CDR3 bases are TGTGCCAGCAGCGTAGGGCAGACTAACACTGAAGCTTTCTTT.

The V and J genes are TRBV29-1 and TRBJ2-5, with 7 bases identical to TRBD2. V was clipped by 6 bases and J by 4 bases; unmatched bases: 8. This CDR3 region has 13 residues. Germline assignment: CDR1 SQVTM and CDR2 ANQGSEA. The CDR3 loop is CSVGVSGGETQYF. The CDR3 DNA follows: TGCAGCGTCGGGGTCTCGGGGGGAGAGACCCAGTACTTC.

The chain has TRBV19 and TRBJ1-1, with 8 bases lining up with TRBD1. The CDR3 is 16 residues long. V was clipped by 10 bases and J by 6 bases; unmatched bases: 19. Germline CDR1 and CDR2: LNHDA and SQIVND (reference sequence). CDR3 loop: CATNSLRQGTRAEAFF. The CDR3 DNA is TGTGCCACTAATTCCCTAAGACAGGGGACGCGGGCTGAAGCTTTCTTT.

This chain connects TRBV7-8 to TRBJ1-1; D perhaps matches TRBD1 (5 bases). V dropped 1 base and J dropped 2 bases, with 11 bases sitting between them. The CDR3 sequence is 15 residues long. Germline CDR1 is SGHVS and CDR2 is FQNEAQ. CDR3 sequence reads: CASSLEAGDNTEAFF. The CDR3 DNA follows: TGTGCCAGCAGCTTAGAGGCGGGGGATAACACTGAAGCTTTCTTT.

This clone was found once. The chain is built from TRBV2 and TRBJ2-2, with TRBD2 matching 10 bases. After removal of 7 bases from V and 6 bases from J, the junction contained 8 bases not matched to a gene. Germline CDR1 reads SNHLY; CDR2 reads FYNNEI. This CDR3 contains 15 residues. Here the CDR3 DNA reads TGTGCCAGCATCCCCGGACTAGCGGAGGCCGGGGAGCTGTTTTTT. This translates into CASIPGLAEAGELFF.

The genes are TRBV11-2 and TRBJ1-1; D unclear. Trimming left V 4 bases short and J 8 bases short, with 14 bases between. Germline CDR1 and CDR2: SGHAT and FQNNGV. The CDR3 loop spans 13 amino acids. The CDR3 DNA reads as TGTGCCAGCAGCTCGGGAGCGGGCGGGGAAGCTTTCTTT. Residues: CASSSGAGGEAFF.

CDR3 nucleotide sequence: TGCAGTGCTAGTGACCGCGACACCCAGTTTGGACCCCTCCACTTT. This codes for CSASDRDTQFGPLHF. The V and J genes are TRBV20-1 and TRBJ1-6; D gene ambiguous. The V gene's germline CDR1 is DFQATT and CDR2 SNEGSKA (reference sequence). There are 15 residues in the CDR3. V lost 3 bases and J lost 12, with 21 bases in between.

V and J are TRBV6-2 or TRBV6-3 and TRBJ2-2, with D possibly matching TRBD2 (5 bases). The CDR3 contains 15 residues. Trimming cost V 3 bases and J 6 bases, with 14 bases left between them. Germline V lookup: CDR1 MNHEY, CDR2 SVGEGT. CDR3: CASSYLSEGPGELFF. In nucleotides, the CDR3 is TGTGCCAGCAGTTATCTTAGCGAGGGCCCCGGGGAGCTGTTTTTT.

The chain has TRBV11-1 and TRBJ2-7; tentative D call: TRBD1 (5 bases). V lost 5 bases, J lost 6 bases, and 14 bases lay in between. Germline CDR1 reads SGHAT; CDR2 reads FQDESV (reference sequence). This CDR3 is 13 amino acids long. Here the CDR3 reads CASSPTNGAEQYF. CDR3 bases: TGTGCCAGCAGCCCCACGAATGGGGCCGAGCAGTACTTC.

This chain connects TRBV19 to TRBJ1-5; D may be TRBD1 (5 bases). In germline, CDR1 is LNHDA, CDR2 SQIVND (reference sequence). This CDR3 has 14 residues. Between the trimmed V and J ends, which lost 1 base and 4 bases, there was a span of 8 bases. The CDR3 nucleotides are TGTGCCAGTAGTATAGTAAAGGGGAATCAGCCCCAGCATTTT. Amino acid sequence: CASSIVKGNQPQHF.

In this sample, this clone turned up a few times. V usage is TRBV11-3 and J usage is TRBJ2-3; D possibly corresponds to TRBD2 (6 bases). V lost 2 bases and J lost 1, with 13 bases in between. Germline lookup yields CDR1 SGHNT and CDR2 YENEEA. This CDR3 is built from 16 residues. This CDR3 reads CASSLNVWGGTDTQYF. The CDR3, as DNA: TGTGCCAGCAGCTTAAATGTGTGGGGGGGCACAGATACGCAGTATTTT.

The chain employs TRBV5-8 and TRBJ2-3, with TRBD1 as a possible D gene (6 bases). The V and J ends lost 3 bases and 2 bases respectively, with 19 bases between them. The germline CDR1 and CDR2 sequences are SGHTS and YDEGEE. The CDR3 consists of 17 residues. The CDR3 DNA reads TGTGCCAGCAGCTGGACCTTGAGGACAGACCACACAGATACGCAGTATTTT. Residues: CASSWTLRTDHTDTQYF.

The chain couples TRBV27 to TRBJ2-5; TRBD2 aligns across 15 bases. The germline CDR1 and CDR2 sequences are MNHEY and SMNVEV (reference sequence). There are 16 residues in the CDR3. After removal of 6 bases from V and 5 bases from J, the junction contained 7 bases not matched to a gene. In DNA form, the CDR3 reads TGTGCCAGCAGGGCTCGGACTAGCGGGAGGGTGGAGACCCAGTACTTC. Translated: CASRARTSGRVETQYF.

The chain carries TRBV6-5 and TRBJ1-2; tentatively, D is TRBD1 (5 bases). The CDR3 loop spans 12 amino acids. Germline V gene sequence: CDR1 MNHEY, CDR2 SVGAGI. V lost 4 bases and J 9 bases, leaving 12 bases between the germline ends. The CDR3 is CASSFDSRCYTF. The DNA for the CDR3 is TGTGCCAGCAGTTTCGACAGTAGGTGCTACACCTTC.

The V gene is TRBV15, the J gene TRBJ1-5, with TRBD1 matching 8 bases. Trimming took 4 bases from V and 0 from J; bases not matched to a gene: 14. This CDR3 spans 19 amino acids. Germline V gene lookup returns CDR1 LNHNV and CDR2 YYDKDF (reference sequence). The CDR3 nucleotides read TGTGCCACCAGCACAGTGGACAGGGACCCCTCCCATAGCAATCAGCCCCAGCATTTT. Translating it yields CATSTVDRDPSHSNQPQHF.

V is TRBV7-3 and J is TRBJ2-1; 10 nucleotides line up with TRBD2. Looked up from germline, CDR1 is SGHTA and CDR2 is FQGTGA. V trimming: 1 base; J trimming: 8 bases; junction bases outside the gene matches: 5. The CDR3 is 15 residues long. The CDR3 reads CASSLMGLAGDEQFF. The CDR3 bases are TGTGCCAGCAGCTTAATGGGGCTAGCGGGAGATGAGCAGTTCTTC.